These 31 T cell receptor beta chains originate from one sample sequenced in a study of early T cells in non-severe SARS-CoV-2 infection. TCRdb fed the 5' RACE reads into MiXCR, producing one record per CDR3 protein. The sample includes approximately 76,000 distinct CDR3 sequences, around 12% seen only once; the top ten take roughly 1.3%. Sequences were obtained from whole blood. The receptors derive from an adult who was a healthcare worker with PCR-confirmed SARS-CoV-2 infection or an uninfected control (not recorded which).

This clonotype occurred many times. The chain couples TRBV10-3 to TRBJ1-4; TRBD1 might be the D (6 bases). The CDR3 loop spans 14 amino acids. Germline V gene data show CDR1 as ENHRY and CDR2 as SYGVKD. Deletions cut 3 bases from V and 7 bases from J, with 12 bases between. This CDR3 reads CAISDGGPGEKLFF. CDR3 nucleotide sequence: TGTGCCATCAGTGACGGGGGGCCGGGTGAAAAACTGTTTTTT.

V gene TRBV3-1 combines with J gene TRBJ2-7; TRBD1 is a possible D gene (5 bases). CDR1 and CDR2 from the germline V gene are LGHDT and YNNKEL (reference sequence). The ends were cut back, 4 bases at V and 4 bases at J, with 11 bases in the middle. This CDR3 region has 13 residues. CDR3 nucleotide sequence: TGTGCCAGCAGCCCCAGGGTTGGTTACGAGCAGTACTTC. Protein: CASSPRVGYEQYF.

At least ten counts were recorded for this clonotype. V is TRBV19 and J is TRBJ2-1; no firm D call. The CDR3 loop spans 15 amino acids. V was shortened by 5 bases and J by 0 bases, with 11 bases between the two germline ends. Germline assignment: CDR1 LNHDA and CDR2 SQIVND (reference sequence). Here the CDR3 reads CASSPQISSYNEQFF. The CDR3 coding sequence is TGTGCCAGTAGTCCCCAAATTAGCTCCTACAATGAGCAGTTCTTC.

This clonotype was detected ten times or more. The CDR3 region has the DNA TGCAGCGTTGAAGACCCCTCAGATACGCAGTATTTT. Its protein is CSVEDPSDTQYF. V is TRBV29-1 and J is TRBJ2-3; D remains unclear. The CDR3 contains 12 residues. V was cut by 0 bases and J by 4 bases, with 5 bases left in between. Germline CDR1 reads SQVTM; CDR2 reads ANQGSEA.

J is TRBJ2-3 and V is TRBV10-3; TRBD1 or TRBD2 may be the D gene (5 bases each). Germline CDR1 reads ENHRY; CDR2 reads SYGVKD. The CDR3 covers 12 residues. The V end was cut by 3 bases, the J end by 10 bases, with 11 bases between. The CDR3 nucleotides read TGTGCCATCAGTGATGATGGGGGATCGCAGTATTTT. Translating it yields CAISDDGGSQYF.

The sample holds many counts of this clonotype. V gene TRBV6-2 or TRBV6-3 combines with J gene TRBJ2-3, with D tentatively TRBD2 (6 bases). This CDR3 is 16 amino acids long. Trimming took off 4 bases at V and 2 bases at J, with 16 bases between the two ends. CDR1 is MNHEY, CDR2 SVGEGT, per germline. Written as DNA, the CDR3 is TGTGCCAGCAGTTGGACCGGGACTTCCATCACAGATACGCAGTATTTT. Translated: CASSWTGTSITDTQYF.

This clonotype was counted many times. The rearrangement links TRBV27 to TRBJ2-6; 8 bases align to TRBD1. The junction had 6 bases not matched to a gene; V was cut back by 5 bases and J by 0 bases. This CDR3 has 17 amino acids. CDR1 MNHEY and CDR2 SMNVEV come from the germline V gene (reference sequence). CDR3: CASSRTGIPSGANVLTF. The CDR3 DNA reads as TGTGCCAGCAGTCGGACAGGGATCCCCTCTGGGGCCAACGTCCTGACTTTC. Filled out from reference TRBV27 and TRBJ2-6, the complete variable domain reads EAQVTQNPRYLITVTGKKLTVTCSQNMNHEYMSWYRQDPGLGLRQIYYSMNVEVTDKGDVPEGYKVSRKEKRNFPLILESPSPNQTSLYFCASSRTGIPSGANVLTFGAGSRLTVL.

With regard to this clonotype: Lacking the conserved final phenylalanine or tryptophan, this CDR3 likely reflects a read error. The chain carries TRBV28 and TRBJ2-7; D unclear. The V end was cut by 2 bases, the J end by 4 bases, with 6 bases between. Germline V gene sequence: CDR1 MDHEN, CDR2 SYDVKM. The CDR3 covers 12 residues. CDR3 region: CASSLKGYEQYS. The CDR3 region has the DNA TGTGCCAGCAGTTTAAAGGGTTACGAGCAGTACTCC.

This clonotype has ten or more counts. V is TRBV19 and J is TRBJ1-2; a possible D gene is TRBD1 (5 bases). The CDR3 sequence is 13 residues long. The germline V and J ends were trimmed by 5 bases and 2 bases, with 9 bases remaining between them. CDR1 and CDR2 from the germline V gene are LNHDA and SQIVND (reference sequence). The CDR3 DNA reads as TGTGCCAGTAGTCAGACAGCGAACTATGGCTACACCTTC. Its translation: CASSQTANYGYTF.

This clonotype was found many times. The rearrangement links TRBV5-1 to TRBJ2-7, with 7 bases identical to TRBD2. Trimming removed 4 bases from V and 1 base from J; junction bases left unmatched: 11. Germline V gene data show CDR1 as SGHRS and CDR2 as YFSETQ. This CDR3 is 16 amino acids long. DNA for the CDR3: TGCGCCAGCAGCCGCGATCCTAGCGGTCCTTCCTACGAGCAGTACTTC. This gives the protein CASSRDPSGPSYEQYF.

This clonotype was picked up a small number of times. This chain links TRBV6-5 with TRBJ2-1, with TRBD1 matching over 7 bases. CDR3 size: 15 residues. In germline, CDR1 is MNHEY, CDR2 SVGAGI. The junction had 6 bases not matched to a gene; V was cut back by 7 bases and J by 0 bases. The CDR3 loop is CASNPTGASYNEQFF. CDR3 DNA: TGTGCCAGCAATCCAACAGGGGCCTCCTACAATGAGCAGTTCTTC.

This clonotype was recorded many times. The V and J genes are TRBV7-2 and TRBJ2-7; 9 bases agree with TRBD1. J lost 5 bases, V lost 5 bases, and 10 bases had no gene match. This CDR3 is built from 15 residues. CDR1 and CDR2 (germline): SGHTA, FQGNSA. The CDR3 sequence is CASSISWDRVNEQYF. CDR3 coding DNA: TGTGCCAGCAGCATCAGTTGGGACAGGGTCAACGAGCAGTACTTC. The entire variable domain, with the rest obtained from reference TRBV7-2 and TRBJ2-7, is as follows: GAGVSQSPSNKVTEKGKDVELRCDPISGHTALYWYRQSLGQGLEFLIYFQGNSAPDKSGLPSDRFSAERTGGSVSTLTIQRTQQEDSAVYLCASSISWDRVNEQYFGPGTRLTVT.

This clonotype was seen at least ten times. This chain connects TRBV7-6 to TRBJ1-2; perhaps TRBD1 as D (6 bases). CDR1 and CDR2 (germline): SGHVS, FNYEAQ. V was shortened by 6 bases and J by 2 bases, with 16 bases between the two germline ends. This CDR3 comprises 15 residues. CDR3 sequence reads: CASSPPGVPNYGYTF. In nucleotides, the CDR3 is TGTGCCAGCAGTCCACCAGGGGTTCCCAACTATGGCTACACCTTC.

The J gene is TRBJ2-2, the V gene TRBV29-1; D gene ambiguous. V was clipped by 7 bases and J by 1 base, with 7 bases between them. The CDR3 covers 12 residues. Germline loops: CDR1 SQVTM, CDR2 ANQGSEA. CDR3 nucleotide sequence: TGCAGCGCCATCCTGAACACCGGGGAGCTGTTTTTT. Encoded protein: CSAILNTGELFF.

This clonotype was seen many times. The genes are TRBV7-9 and TRBJ2-7, with D possibly called TRBD1 or TRBD2 (5 bases each). The CDR3 spans 12 residues. Germline assignment: CDR1 SEHNR and CDR2 FQNEAQ (reference sequence). V dropped 3 bases and J dropped 6 bases, with 9 bases sitting between them. CDR3 in amino acids: CASSFRDPEQYF. The CDR3 DNA reads TGTGCCAGCAGCTTCCGGGACCCCGAGCAGTACTTC.

This chain connects TRBV29-1 to TRBJ1-1, with D maybe TRBD1 (5 bases). V gave up 6 bases and J gave up 2 bases, with 10 bases separating them. This CDR3 spans 12 amino acids. Germline CDR1 and CDR2: SQVTM and ANQGSEA. Here the CDR3 reads CSVRGVNTEAFF. In DNA, the CDR3 is TGCAGCGTGCGGGGGGTTAACACTGAAGCTTTCTTT.

The rearrangement uses TRBV29-1 and TRBJ2-1, with D possibly being TRBD2 (6 bases). Germline V gives CDR1 SQVTM, CDR2 ANQGSEA. This CDR3 is 11 amino acids long. V shed 6 bases and J shed 7 bases, with 10 bases lying between them. The CDR3 DNA is TGCAGCGTCGGGGGAGTAAATGAGCAGTTCTTC. Translating gives CSVGGVNEQFF.

This clonotype was seen repeatedly, ten times or more. The chain is built from TRBV5-6 and TRBJ2-7; 9 positions match TRBD1. The CDR3 runs 16 residues. The V gene end was trimmed by 4 bases and the J gene end by 2 bases; junction bases not matched to a gene: 10. Germline CDR1 is SGHDT and CDR2 is YYEEEE. The DNA for the CDR3 is TGTGCCAGCAGCCCGAGACGGACAGGGGTCCCCTACGAGCAGTACTTC. Translation gives CASSPRRTGVPYEQYF.

This clonotype was recorded many times. The V and J genes are TRBV10-2 and TRBJ2-1, with 11 bases lining up with TRBD1. The CDR3 loop spans 14 amino acids. Germline loops: CDR1 WSHSY, CDR2 SAAADI. The junction had 6 bases not matched to a gene; V was cut back by 7 bases and J by 7 bases. The CDR3 reads CASTGQGALNEQFF. In DNA, the CDR3 is TGCGCCAGCACCGGACAGGGGGCCCTAAATGAGCAGTTCTTC.

This clonotype was counted ten times or more. The rearrangement uses TRBV20-1 and TRBJ2-5; D unresolved. The germline gives CDR1 DFQATT, CDR2 SNEGSKA (reference sequence). This CDR3 is built from 15 residues. The germline V and J ends were trimmed by 0 bases and 9 bases, with 20 bases remaining between them. CDR3 residues: CSARDQRIDPRAQYF. The CDR3 bases are TGCAGTGCTAGAGATCAAAGAATTGATCCACGGGCCCAGTACTTC.

This clonotype was observed at least ten times. The chain employs TRBV4-3 and TRBJ1-2; D may be TRBD1 (5 bases). Looked up from germline, CDR1 is LGHNA and CDR2 is YSLEER. This CDR3 is 13 amino acids long. V was trimmed by 1 base and J by 8 bases, leaving 11 bases between them. In nucleotides, the CDR3 is TGCGCCAGCAGCCAAGGATCAGGGACGGGCTACACCTTC. Amino acid sequence: CASSQGSGTGYTF.

This clonotype showed up many times. This chain joins TRBV10-2 and TRBJ1-6; a possible D gene is TRBD1 (5 bases). The V gene lost 8 bases and the J gene lost 4 bases, with 12 bases spanning the gap. The CDR3 runs to 14 residues. Germline assignment: CDR1 WSHSY and CDR2 SAAADI. As DNA, the CDR3 is TGCGCCAGCGGGGGACTTGGGTATAATTCACCCCTCCACTTT. Amino acids: CASGGLGYNSPLHF.

This clonotype occurred many times. The CDR3 here is CAISQAGDEKLFF. The DNA for the CDR3 is TGTGCCATCAGCCAGGCCGGGGATGAAAAACTGTTTTTT. This chain connects TRBV10-3 to TRBJ1-4; D gene ambiguous. The CDR3 has 13 residues. The V end lost 6 bases, the J end lost 6 bases, and 11 bases lay between the germline ends. Germline CDR1 reads ENHRY; CDR2 reads SYGVKD.

The chain is built from TRBV20-1 and TRBJ2-7; D is unresolved. Germline assignment: CDR1 DFQATT and CDR2 SNEGSKA (reference sequence). This CDR3 is built from 15 residues. V shed 0 bases and J shed 6 bases, with 18 bases lying between them. The CDR3 is CSARDGTPGVGEQYF. CDR3 coding DNA: TGCAGTGCTAGAGACGGAACCCCTGGGGTTGGCGAGCAGTACTTC.

As concerns this clonotype: This may be a read error, as it is one base from a much larger clone. This rearrangement joins TRBV11-2 to TRBJ1-5; unclear D gene. Per the germline V gene, CDR1 is SGHAT and CDR2 is FQNNGV. This CDR3 is built from 13 residues. The CDR3 reads CANSPQSNQPQHF. The CDR3 DNA reads TGTGCCAACAGCCCCCAGAGCAATCAGCCCCAGCATTTT.

In its sample, this clonotype was seen many times. The rearrangement links TRBV4-3 to TRBJ2-3; no reliable D call. Germline V gene lookup returns CDR1 LGHNA and CDR2 YSLEER. The CDR3 spans 16 residues. V was clipped by 0 bases and J by 2 bases, with 12 bases between them. This CDR3 reads CASSQDDSINTDTQYF. In DNA form, the CDR3 reads TGCGCCAGCAGCCAAGATGACTCGATTAACACAGATACGCAGTATTTT.

V gene TRBV7-2 combines with J gene TRBJ2-1, with D unclear. This CDR3 has 13 residues. V lost 1 base and J lost 5, with 6 bases in between. Germline loops: CDR1 SGHTA, CDR2 FQGNSA. This chain's CDR3 is CASSLGAHNEQFF. CDR3 coding DNA: TGTGCCAGCAGCTTAGGAGCACACAATGAGCAGTTCTTC.

This clonotype has a count of ten or more. The chain carries TRBV6-6 and TRBJ2-6, with a tentative D call TRBD1 (6 bases). This CDR3 comprises 17 residues. Trimming took 5 bases from V and 0 from J, leaving 14 bases between them. Germline V CDR1 and CDR2: MNHNY, SVGAGI (reference sequence). The CDR3 reads CASSSQGSPSGANVLTF. CDR3 bases: TGTGCCAGCAGTAGTCAGGGGAGTCCCTCTGGGGCCAACGTCCTGACTTTC.

This clonotype was counted ten times or more. The chain has TRBV11-2 and TRBJ2-5, with D uncertain. In germline, CDR1 is SGHAT, CDR2 FQNNGV. Trimming removed 5 bases at V and 4 bases at J, with 17 bases between. This CDR3 is 15 amino acids long. Here the CDR3 reads CASSPGSSRRETQYF. Here the CDR3 DNA reads TGTGCCAGCAGCCCCGGGTCCTCAAGGCGAGAGACCCAGTACTTC.

This clonotype was seen more than once but under ten times. CDR3: CASSQDGDCRSYNEQFF. As DNA, the CDR3 is TGCGCCAGCAGCCAAGATGGGGACTGCCGCTCCTACAATGAGCAGTTCTTC. The chain carries TRBV4-1 and TRBJ2-1; possible D gene TRBD2, 6 bases. Per the germline V gene, CDR1 is MGHRA and CDR2 is YSYEKL. With 0 bases removed from V and 0 bases from J, the gap between germline ends came to 12 bases. The CDR3 is 17 residues long.

This clonotype was counted many times. The chain links TRBV6-2 or TRBV6-3 to TRBJ2-7, with a tentative D call TRBD2 (6 bases). The CDR3 consists of 14 residues. Looked up from germline, CDR1 is MNHEY and CDR2 is SVGEGT. The germline V and J ends were trimmed by 6 bases and 2 bases, with 14 bases remaining between them. The CDR3 sequence: CASSWGVIAYEQYF. Written as DNA, the CDR3 is TGTGCCAGCAGCTGGGGGGTGATCGCCTACGAGCAGTACTTC.